Listed here are 17 T cell receptor beta chains from one sample, sequenced in a study of blood T cell repertoires in COVID-19. The repertoire was sequenced with immunoSEQ multiplex PCR; TCRdb's copy has only in-frame clones and lacks some. The repertoire holds approximately 400,000 clones, more than 75% seen once, with 1.2% in the top ten. Sequencing was performed on PBMCs or T cells enriched from blood (not recorded which). The receptors come from a woman aged 18-29 years who had recovered from COVID-19.

The rearrangement joins TRBV4-1 to TRBJ1-3, with 9 nucleotides matching TRBD1. This CDR3 is 17 amino acids long. Losses at the gene ends were 3 bases for V and 0 bases for J; bases not matched to a gene: 6. Germline V gene lookup returns CDR1 MGHRA and CDR2 YSYEKL. The CDR3 here is CASSQEGQGSSGNTIYF. The CDR3 nucleotides are TGCGCCAGCAGCCAGGAAGGACAGGGGTCCTCTGGAAACACCATATATTTT.

This chain links TRBV4-1 with TRBJ2-1, with 7 bases lining up with TRBD1. The V gene end was trimmed by 4 bases and the J gene end by 3 bases; junction bases not matched to a gene: 9. Per the germline V gene, CDR1 is MGHRA and CDR2 is YSYEKL. The CDR3 sequence is 16 residues long. The CDR3 sequence: CASSRDGTAFYNEQFF. The CDR3 nucleotides read TGCGCCAGCAGCCGCGACGGGACAGCCTTCTACAATGAGCAGTTCTTC.

A few counts support this clone. V and J are TRBV7-6 and TRBJ2-5; 8 nucleotides agree with TRBD2. The CDR3 extends over 17 amino acids. Trimming cost V 3 bases and J 5 bases; bases outside gene matches: 14. Germline assignment: CDR1 SGHVS and CDR2 FNYEAQ. The CDR3, as DNA: TGTGCCAGCAGCTTCCTCAGCGGGGGCGCCTTGCGTGAGACCCAGTACTTC. It yields the protein CASSFLSGGALRETQYF. Complete variable domain (other parts from reference TRBV7-6 and TRBJ2-5): GAGVSQSPRYKVTKRGQDVALRCDPISGHVSLYWYRQALGQGPEFLTYFNYEAQQDKSGLPNDRFSAERPEGSISTLTIQRTEQRDSAMYRCASSFLSGGALRETQYFGPGTRLLVL.

J is TRBJ1-2 and V is TRBV5-1, with TRBD1 matching 8 bases. The CDR3 runs to 13 residues. Germline CDR1 SGHRS, CDR2 YFSETQ. J was trimmed by 8 bases and V by 0 bases; bases with no gene match: 3. The CDR3, as DNA: TGCGCCAGCAGCTTGGGACAGGGGCGAGGCTACACCTTC. Protein product: CASSLGQGRGYTF.

The genes are TRBV4-1 and TRBJ1-1; TRBD1 matches at 9 bases. CDR1 and CDR2 (germline): MGHRA, YSYEKL. The CDR3 has 17 amino acids. Trimming cost V 6 bases and J 4 bases; bases outside gene matches: 15. The CDR3 reads CASSLELTGGWGTEAFF. The CDR3 nucleotides are TGCGCCAGCAGTCTTGAGCTGACAGGGGGATGGGGCACTGAAGCTTTCTTT.

In this sample, this clone turned up once. This chain links TRBV2 with TRBJ2-7; 9 positions agree with TRBD1. The junction had 8 bases not matched to a gene; V was cut back by 8 bases and J by 3 bases. CDR1 and CDR2 (germline): SNHLY, FYNNEI. The CDR3 has 14 amino acids. CDR3 residues: CASRRDRGDYEQYF. CDR3 DNA: TGTGCCAGCCGCCGTGACAGGGGGGACTACGAGCAGTACTTC. Supplemented by reference TRBV2 and TRBJ2-7, the full variable domain reads EPEVTQTPSHQVTQMGQEVILRCVPISNHLYFYWYRQILGQKVEFLVSFYNNEISEKSEIFDDQFSVERPDGSNFTLKIRSTKLEDSAMYFCASRRDRGDYEQYFGPGTRLTVT.

The CDR3 reads CASSLLSRDRGLRYTF. CDR3 nucleotides: TGCGCCAGCAGCCTTTTGTCCCGGGACAGGGGATTGAGGTACACCTTC. The chain carries TRBV4-1 and TRBJ1-2, with TRBD1 identical over 10 bases. This CDR3 spans 16 amino acids. Looked up from germline, CDR1 is MGHRA and CDR2 is YSYEKL. V dropped 4 bases and J dropped 11; count of bases not matched to a gene: 16.

The chain joins TRBV12-3 or TRBV12-4 to TRBJ1-1; possibly TRBD1 for D (5 bases). This CDR3 has 13 residues. The V and J ends lost 5 bases and 8 bases respectively, with 15 bases between them. CDR3 coding DNA: TGTGCCAGCAGTCCAGGGTCCTCACGAGAAGCTTTCTTT. The encoded protein is CASSPGSSREAFF.

The chain joins TRBV7-2 to TRBJ1-2; the match to TRBD1 covers 7 bases. This CDR3 contains 15 residues. V lost 2 bases, J lost 3 bases, and 6 bases stayed unmatched. The germline V gene encodes CDR1 SGHTA and CDR2 FQGNSA. The CDR3 DNA reads as TGTGCCAGCAGCTTACTTCAGGGGGACCACTATGGCTACACCTTC. The encoded protein is CASSLLQGDHYGYTF. The entire variable domain, with the rest obtained from reference TRBV7-2 and TRBJ1-2, is as follows: GAGVSQSPSNKVTEKGKDVELRCDPISGHTALYWYRQSLGQGLEFLIYFQGNSAPDKSGLPSDRFSAERTGGSVSTLTIQRTQQEDSAVYLCASSLLQGDHYGYTFGSGTRLTVV.

This clone occurred a few times. The chain uses TRBV5-6 and TRBJ2-7; D call uncertain. Trimming took 0 bases from V and 3 from J, leaving 4 bases between them. CDR1 is SGHDT and CDR2 is YYEEEE in the germline V gene. This CDR3 region has 12 residues. CDR3 DNA sequence: TGTGCCAGCAGCTTGGCCAGCTACGAGCAGTACTTC. This encodes CASSLASYEQYF. Full variable domain (missing parts from reference TRBV5-6 and TRBJ2-7): DAGVTQSPTHLIKTRGQQVTLRCSPKSGHDTVSWYQQALGQGPQFIFQYYEEEERQRGNFPDRFSGHQFPNYSSELNVNALLLGDSALYLCASSLASYEQYFGPGTRLTVT.

This clone appeared a few times. The CDR3 nucleotides are TGTGCCAGCGGGGGGGAGGTCGGCGGGGCCAACGTCCTGACTTTC. This gives the protein CASGGEVGGANVLTF. This rearrangement joins TRBV6-5 to TRBJ2-6; 7 nucleotides line up with TRBD2. Germline V gene lookup returns CDR1 MNHEY and CDR2 SVGAGI. There are 15 residues in the CDR3. Losses at the gene ends were 8 bases for V and 4 bases for J; bases not matched to a gene: 8.

This chain uses TRBV18 with TRBJ2-3; 7 bases are a match to TRBD1. Germline V gene sequence: CDR1 KGHSH, CDR2 LQKENI. Trimming removed 1 base from V and 0 bases from J; junction bases left unmatched: 4. CDR3 length equals 16 residues. The CDR3, as DNA: TGTGCCAGCTCACCACAACAGGGGACCAGCACAGATACGCAGTATTTT. Amino acids: CASSPQQGTSTDTQYF.

The V gene is TRBV7-9, the J gene TRBJ1-2, with 8 bases matching TRBD1. Looked up from germline, CDR1 is SEHNR and CDR2 is FQNEAQ (reference sequence). This CDR3 has 19 residues. Trimming removed 1 base from V and 6 bases from J; junction bases left unmatched: 19. CDR3 sequence: CASSLGGPMEAWGQDGYTF. The CDR3 nucleotides are TGTGCCAGCAGCTTAGGTGGACCTATGGAGGCATGGGGACAGGATGGCTACACCTTC.

The CDR3 nucleotides are TGTGCCAGCACCAGGGTAGGTGAGCAGTTCTTC. Translation: CASTRVGEQFF. J is TRBJ2-1 and V is TRBV6-5, with a possible D match to TRBD1 (5 bases). V was trimmed by 7 bases and J by 9 bases, leaving 10 bases between them. Per the germline V gene, CDR1 is MNHEY and CDR2 is SVGAGI. The CDR3 extends over 11 amino acids.

The chain links TRBV25-1 to TRBJ2-3; the D gene is possibly TRBD1 (6 bases). The V end lost 2 bases, the J end lost 1 base, and 16 bases lay between the germline ends. The V gene's germline CDR1 is MGHDK and CDR2 SYGVNS. The CDR3 extends over 17 amino acids. CDR3 sequence: CASSERLWDTRTDTQYF. CDR3 coding DNA: TGTGCCAGCAGTGAAAGACTGTGGGACACCCGCACAGATACGCAGTATTTT.

The chain has TRBV3-1 (or the pseudogene TRBV3-2) and TRBJ1-2; no clear D. The CDR3 length is 10 residues. V shed 7 bases and J shed 7 bases, with 7 bases lying between them. Germline V gene sequence: CDR1 LGHDT, CDR2 YNNKEL (reference sequence). CDR3 sequence reads: CASKPSGYTF. CDR3 sequence (DNA): TGTGCCAGCAAACCCAGTGGCTACACCTTC.

The chain is built from TRBV18 and TRBJ2-7, with a tentative D call TRBD1 (6 bases). Germline-derived CDR1 and CDR2 are KGHSH and LQKENI. V lost 3 bases, J lost 6 bases, and 9 bases lay in between. This CDR3 is built from 12 residues. This chain's CDR3 is CASSPPGVEQYF. The CDR3 bases are TGTGCCAGCTCACCCCCAGGGGTCGAGCAGTACTTC.